Reported below is one TCR beta chain. Antigen unknown. This specimen belongs to a study of shared clonotypes between healthy human individuals. Study as a whole: Those who served as donors were two women and three men between the ages of 18 and 49. Study-level points and caveats: Even with large depth, rarefaction showed that sorted-subset sequencing was incomplete. As a rule, naive subsets had a larger estimated richness than memory subsets.

The germline V gene has CDR1 LNHDA and CDR2 SQIVND (reference sequence). The CDR3 consists of 14 residues. Deletions cut 8 bases from V and 8 bases from J, with 19 bases between. The split of CD4+ cells yielded CD45RA+ naive and CD45RA-negative memory subsets. TCRdb keeps only in-frame clones here, not all; method: immunoSEQ multiplex PCR. The table records 1.6 million or so clones, 98% of them present only once. Sample: naive CD4+ T cells sorted from blood. Subset of the sample: CD45RA+ positively selected. The chain uses TRBV19 and TRBJ1-5; no reliable D call. The TCR comes from a man younger than 45 in good health. CDR3 in amino acids: CASSTANRNKPQHF. The CDR3 bases are TGTGCCAGTTCCACAGCGAATCGCAACAAGCCCCAGCATTTT.